These 8 T cell receptor beta chains were all obtained from the same sample, sequenced in a study of cytomegalovirus exposure and HLA in healthy donors. Method: immunoSEQ multiplex PCR; TCRdb's copy keeps in-frame clones and lacks some. The repertoire holds around 300,000 clones, with around 85% as singletons. The sequencing input was PBMCs. These receptors were taken from a woman in her late teens or twenties in good health and CMV-seronegative.

The chain is built from TRBV9 and TRBJ2-3; TRBD1 agrees at 9 bases. Germline V gene lookup returns CDR1 SGDLS and CDR2 YYNGEE. This CDR3 region has 15 residues. V lost 1 base to trimming and J lost 6 bases; unmatched junction nucleotides: 6. The CDR3: CASSVTPDRGDTQYF. The DNA of the CDR3 is TGTGCCAGCAGCGTAACCCCCGACAGGGGGGATACGCAGTATTTT.

This sequence joins TRBV7-2 and TRBJ2-1; TRBD2 matches at 7 bases. V trimming: 6 bases; J trimming: 4 bases; junction bases outside the gene matches: 0. CDR3 length equals 12 residues. CDR1 and CDR2 from the germline V gene are SGHTA and FQGNSA. CDR3 protein: CASRGGYNEQFF. The CDR3 nucleotides are TGTGCCAGCAGGGGAGGGTACAATGAGCAGTTCTTC.

The chain combines TRBV4-1 with TRBJ1-4; D is ambiguous. The germline V gene encodes CDR1 MGHRA and CDR2 YSYEKL. The V end was cut by 0 bases, the J end by 15 bases, with 26 bases between. The CDR3 runs 17 residues. CDR3 coding DNA: TGCGCCAGCAGCCAAGATCCCGTGGACTTCGAGCCTGGAGGTATGTTTTTT. The encoded protein is CASSQDPVDFEPGGMFF.

The genes are TRBV2 and TRBJ2-7; 10 bases line up with TRBD2. The length of the CDR3 is 15 residues. V was clipped by 6 bases and J by 2 bases; unmatched bases: 7. The germline CDR1 and CDR2 sequences are SNHLY and FYNNEI. For the CDR3, the DNA is TGTGCCAGCAGATTGCAAGCGGGAGGGGCCTACGAGCAGTACTTC. This sequence encodes CASRLQAGGAYEQYF.

The chain employs TRBV7-8 and TRBJ2-7; 10 bases align to TRBD2. V lost 6 bases to trimming and J lost 0 bases; unmatched junction nucleotides: 11. This CDR3 is built from 17 residues. Germline CDR1 SGHVS, CDR2 FQNEAQ. The CDR3 coding sequence is TGTGCCAGCAGTCTAAAGCCCGGGACTAGCGTCTCCTACGAGCAGTACTTC. This gives the protein CASSLKPGTSVSYEQYF. Using reference TRBV7-8 and TRBJ2-7 for the parts outside the CDR3, the full variable domain is GAGVSQSPRYKVAKRGQDVALRCDPISGHVSLFWYQQALGQGPEFLTYFQNEAQLDKSGLPSDRFFAERPEGSVSTLKIQRTQQEDSAVYLCASSLKPGTSVSYEQYFGPGTRLTVT.

The chain combines TRBV30 with TRBJ1-5; a weak D match, TRBD1 (6 bases). This CDR3 has 14 residues. The germline V gene encodes CDR1 GTSNPN and CDR2 SVGIG (reference sequence). Between the trimmed V and J ends, which lost 6 bases and 7 bases, there was a span of 19 bases. CDR3 in DNA: TGTGCCTGCGGGACATCTTGGTTAGGCCAGCCCCAGCATTTT. It codes for CACGTSWLGQPQHF.

The chain joins TRBV10-3 to TRBJ1-2; D possibly corresponds to TRBD1 (6 bases). The CDR3 extends over 11 amino acids. V shed 8 bases and J shed 4 bases, with 8 bases lying between them. In germline, CDR1 is ENHRY, CDR2 SYGVKD. The CDR3 region is CAIQGSYGYTF. In DNA form, the CDR3 reads TGTGCCATCCAGGGGAGCTATGGCTACACCTTC.

V gene TRBV4-2 combines with J gene TRBJ2-2, with 7 nucleotides matching TRBD1. Germline CDR1 LGHNA, CDR2 YNFKEQ. The CDR3 runs to 15 residues. Losses at the gene ends were 1 base for V and 5 bases for J; bases not matched to a gene: 4. The CDR3 sequence is CASSQVPGGTGELFF. The CDR3, as DNA: TGTGCCAGCAGCCAAGTTCCAGGGGGAACCGGGGAGCTGTTTTTT.